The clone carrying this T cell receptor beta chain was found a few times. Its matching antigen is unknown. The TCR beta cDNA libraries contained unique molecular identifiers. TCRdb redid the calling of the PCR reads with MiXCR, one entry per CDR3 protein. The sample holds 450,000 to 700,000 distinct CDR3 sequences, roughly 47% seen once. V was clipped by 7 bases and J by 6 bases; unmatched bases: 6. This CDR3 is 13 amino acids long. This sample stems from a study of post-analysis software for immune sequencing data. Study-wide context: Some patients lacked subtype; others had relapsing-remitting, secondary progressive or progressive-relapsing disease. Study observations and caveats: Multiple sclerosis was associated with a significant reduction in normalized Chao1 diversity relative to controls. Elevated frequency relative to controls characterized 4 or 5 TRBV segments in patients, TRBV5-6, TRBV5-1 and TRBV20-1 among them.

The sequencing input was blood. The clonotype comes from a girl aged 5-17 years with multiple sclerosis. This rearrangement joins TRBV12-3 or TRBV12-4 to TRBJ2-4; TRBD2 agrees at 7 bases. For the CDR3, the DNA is TGTGCCAGCACCACGGGGGGTTTAAACATTCAGTACTTC. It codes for CASTTGGLNIQYF.